This record concerns one TCR beta chain sequence. This sample was included in a study of T cell changes during pregnancy in multiple sclerosis. TCRdb's copy holds only in-frame clones and misses some; the assay was immunoSEQ multiplex PCR. The table shows about 64,000 clones, with about 96% occurring only once. V lost 3 bases and J lost 5; bases outside the gene matches: 3. The germline gives CDR1 SEHNR, CDR2 FQNEAQ (reference sequence). This CDR3 comprises 13 residues. The sequenced sample was CD8+ T cells from peripheral blood mononuclear cells, obtained after pregnancy. The clonotype comes from a female donor with multiple sclerosis, enrolled in a pregnancy study. The chain links TRBV7-9 to TRBJ2-7; 8 positions match TRBD2. The CDR3 reads CASSFSGNDEQYF. In DNA form, the CDR3 reads TGTGCCAGCAGCTTTAGCGGGAATGACGAGCAGTACTTC.